This T cell receptor (beta chain) was observed in a study of glioma-infiltrating T cells after dendritic cell vaccination. Study background: Patients received three intradermal dendritic cell vaccine injections at biweekly intervals.

Worth noting for this clone: Its cognate antigen is unknown.

As for time point: after dendritic cell vaccination, including at tumor progression/relapse. Patients had residual fresh-frozen tumor tissue and more than two years of survival data. The PCR used 60 V beta and 13 J beta primers. TCRdb's table, derived via immunoSEQ multiplex PCR, lists solely in-frame clones and lacks some. The sample includes about 90,000 clones, less than 90% of them seen just once. Study-level points and caveats: Patients with more pretreatment TILs had longer time to progression and survival.

Germline V gene sequence: CDR1 SGHDT, CDR2 YYEEEE. The CDR3 loop spans 17 amino acids. The V end lost 3 bases, the J end lost 5 bases, and 20 bases lay between the germline ends. The receptor comes from a human donor with glioblastoma. Sequencing was performed on blood, taken after dendritic cell vaccination. The chain links TRBV5-6 to TRBJ1-4, with D possibly being TRBD1 (5 bases). The CDR3 loop is CASSYRTGRAQNEKLFF. The CDR3 DNA is TGTGCCAGCAGCTACAGGACCGGCCGAGCCCAGAATGAAAAACTGTTTTTT.